Below are 27 T cell receptor beta chains sequenced from a single sample in a study of Graves' ophthalmopathy and Graves' hyperthyroidism (dated by TCRdb to between 2017 and 2018). TCRdb records Illumina HiSeq 2000 as the sequencer. For repertoire sequencing, the TCR beta CDR3 regions were amplified from RNA transcripts. HTBI primers and the Qiagen OneStep RT-PCR kit were used in a first-round RT-PCR, which was followed by a second-round multiplex PCR, size selection and purification. The public sequencing data were trimmed at Q25 with fastp and processed into clonotypes with MiXCR by TCRdb, which kept only in-frame beta chains. Rows merge per CDR3 protein into single entries with the most common DNA and genes. The sample yields 200,000 to 250,000 distinct CDR3 sequences; 20% to 25% were counted once. The ten largest account for around 40% of the sample. The specimen was peripheral blood. These receptors all stem from a woman between 45 and 60 years old with Graves' ophthalmopathy. Donor details come from another sample of the same person, matched by shared clones.

This chain links TRBV18 with TRBJ1-2, with no clear D. With 3 bases removed from V and 2 bases from J, the gap between germline ends came to 7 bases. This CDR3 comprises 13 residues. The germline CDR1 and CDR2 sequences are KGHSH and LQKENI. Here the CDR3 DNA reads TGTGCCAGCTCACCGGTCAGAAACTATGGCTACACCTTC. Translating it yields CASSPVRNYGYTF.

The rearrangement links TRBV6-1 to TRBJ2-2, with D possibly called TRBD1 or TRBD2 (5 bases each). Germline CDR1 is MNHNS and CDR2 is SASEGT. The CDR3 contains 13 residues. V was trimmed by 3 bases and J by 5 bases, leaving 7 bases between them. CDR3 sequence (DNA): TGTGCCAGCAGTGAGGGGGAGACCGGGGAGCTGTTTTTT. This codes for CASSEGETGELFF.

The V and J genes are TRBV2 and TRBJ2-5; 8 bases map to TRBD2. Per germline, CDR1 SNHLY and CDR2 FYNNEI. The CDR3 is made up of 16 amino acids. V shed 4 bases and J 3 bases; nucleotides not matched to a gene: 10. CDR3 sequence (DNA): TGTGCCAGCAGTGCCGGGACTGGACTAGCAGAAGAGACCCAGTACTTC. Translation: CASSAGTGLAEETQYF.

This clonotype has ten or more counts. The rearrangement links TRBV7-8 to TRBJ2-7; TRBD2 might be the D (5 bases). Trimming shortened V by 1 base and J by 3 bases, and 16 bases separated the two germline ends. The CDR3 is 16 residues long. Germline lookup yields CDR1 SGHVS and CDR2 FQNEAQ. CDR3 amino acids: CASSLVGELVNYEQYF. CDR3 nucleotides: TGTGCCAGCAGCTTAGTTGGGGAGTTAGTTAACTACGAGCAGTACTTC. The full variable domain, rest sourced from reference TRBV7-8 and TRBJ2-7, is GAGVSQSPRYKVAKRGQDVALRCDPISGHVSLFWYQQALGQGPEFLTYFQNEAQLDKSGLPSDRFFAERPEGSVSTLKIQRTQQEDSAVYLCASSLVGELVNYEQYFGPGTRLTVT.

This chain uses TRBV12-3 or TRBV12-4 with TRBJ2-2, with 8 bases identical to TRBD2. This CDR3 has 15 amino acids. The V gene end was trimmed by 7 bases and the J gene end by 6 bases; junction bases not matched to a gene: 10. CDR3 loop: CASIKAGVASGELFF. CDR3 in DNA: TGTGCCAGCATCAAAGCGGGAGTGGCCTCCGGGGAGCTGTTTTTT.

This clonotype has at least ten counts. The chain links TRBV28 to TRBJ2-2; TRBD1 is a possible D gene (6 bases). This CDR3 comprises 16 residues. Germline lookup yields CDR1 MDHEN and CDR2 SYDVKM. The V and J ends lost 7 bases and 4 bases respectively, with 19 bases between them. CDR3 residues: CASKYSGQRLTGELFF. The CDR3 nucleotides read TGTGCCAGCAAGTACTCGGGACAACGACTCACCGGGGAGCTGTTTTTT.

This clonotype was seen only a few times. The chain links TRBV3-1 to TRBJ2-5; 15 nucleotides match TRBD2. V trimming: 0 bases; J trimming: 4 bases; junction bases outside the gene matches: 12. Germline V gene lookup returns CDR1 LGHDT and CDR2 YNNKEL (reference sequence). The CDR3 is 20 residues long. CDR3 region: CASSQDPRTSGRADRETQYF. The DNA of the CDR3 is TGTGCCAGCAGCCAAGACCCGAGGACTAGCGGGAGGGCCGATAGAGAGACCCAGTACTTC.

The table lists this clonotype with many counts. The V and J genes are TRBV15 and TRBJ2-5; no clear D. CDR3 length: 13 amino acids. V shed 8 bases and J shed 5 bases, with 15 bases lying between them. CDR1 and CDR2 (germline): LNHNV, YYDKDF (reference sequence). The CDR3 DNA follows: TGTGCCACCCAACCCGGAACGGAGGAGACCCAGTACTTC. This codes for CATQPGTEETQYF.

The chain combines TRBV6-2 or TRBV6-3 with TRBJ1-1; weak D call: TRBD1 (5 bases). V lost 0 bases and J 3 bases, leaving 11 bases between the germline ends. CDR3 size: 15 residues. Germline-derived CDR1 and CDR2 are MNHEY and SVGEGT. CDR3 loop: CASSYSRGADTEAFF. The CDR3, as DNA: TGTGCCAGCAGTTACTCGAGAGGGGCGGACACTGAAGCTTTCTTT.

The sample holds a few counts of this clonotype. A much larger clone differs from this one at a single base, so this may be a read error. The chain couples TRBV20-1 to TRBJ1-1; no firm D call. The CDR3 is 12 amino acids. Trimming shortened V by 7 bases and J by 2 bases, and 11 bases separated the two germline ends. Germline-derived CDR1 and CDR2 are DFQATT and SNEGSKA (reference sequence). This CDR3 is CSDNRYNTEAFF. CDR3 sequence (DNA): TGCAGTGATAATCGGTACAACACTGAAGCTTTCTTT.

This clonotype was seen many times. The rearrangement links TRBV29-1 to TRBJ2-7; tentatively, D is TRBD1 (6 bases). In germline, CDR1 is SQVTM, CDR2 ANQGSEA. Between the trimmed V and J ends, which lost 6 bases and 6 bases, there was a span of 15 bases. The CDR3 consists of 12 residues. The CDR3 spells CSVLQGSSEQYF. For the CDR3, the DNA is TGCAGCGTCCTACAGGGTAGTTCCGAGCAGTACTTC.

This clonotype was found many times. The rearrangement joins TRBV20-1 to TRBJ2-7; no reliable D call. This CDR3 contains 16 residues. Germline V lookup: CDR1 DFQATT, CDR2 SNEGSKA (reference sequence). Trimming removed 5 bases at V and 2 bases at J, with 22 bases between. This CDR3 reads CSAAYLGQTRTYEQYF. CDR3 in DNA: TGCAGTGCTGCCTACCTCGGGCAGACACGTACCTACGAGCAGTACTTC.

This clonotype has at least ten counts. The chain links TRBV20-1 to TRBJ2-7, with 7 bases identical to TRBD1. With V trimmed by 3 bases and J by 4 bases, 9 bases remained unmatched. The CDR3 is 14 amino acids. Per germline, CDR1 DFQATT and CDR2 SNEGSKA (reference sequence). CDR3 DNA sequence: TGCAGTGCTAGTAGTCAGGGGGTGATGTACGAGCAGTACTTC. Protein: CSASSQGVMYEQYF.

This clonotype was counted at least ten times. The chain combines TRBV30 with TRBJ1-6, with D unresolved. V lost 4 bases, J lost 4 bases, and 8 bases lay in between. The CDR3 is made up of 13 amino acids. Germline assignment: CDR1 GTSNPN and CDR2 SVGIG (reference sequence). This chain's CDR3 is CAWKDGYNSPLHF. CDR3 coding DNA: TGTGCCTGGAAAGACGGATATAATTCACCCCTCCACTTT.

This clonotype appeared many times. This rearrangement joins TRBV28 to TRBJ2-2; perhaps TRBD2 as D (5 bases). V lost 6 bases and J 5 bases, leaving 10 bases between the germline ends. Looked up from germline, CDR1 is MDHEN and CDR2 is SYDVKM. This CDR3 has 13 residues. The CDR3 nucleotides are TGTGCCAGCAGAACGCCGGGGACCGGGGAGCTGTTTTTT. The encoded protein is CASRTPGTGELFF.

This clonotype appeared many times. V usage is TRBV25-1 and J usage is TRBJ1-3; maybe TRBD1 (5 bases). Trimming shortened V by 0 bases and J by 0 bases, and 9 bases separated the two germline ends. The CDR3 loop spans 16 amino acids. CDR1 and CDR2 (germline): MGHDK, SYGVNS. CDR3 in amino acids: CASSEYGTNSGNTIYF. The CDR3 DNA sequence: TGTGCCAGCAGTGAATACGGGACGAACTCTGGAAACACCATATATTTT.

This clonotype was observed at least ten times. The rearrangement uses TRBV7-8 and TRBJ2-2, with 7 bases lining up with TRBD1. The trim removed 5 bases at V and 0 bases at J, leaving 12 bases unmatched. The CDR3 consists of 18 residues. Germline V lookup: CDR1 SGHVS, CDR2 FQNEAQ. This chain's CDR3 is CASSARQGFTANTGELFF. CDR3 nucleotides: TGTGCCAGCAGCGCGCGACAGGGTTTCACCGCGAACACCGGGGAGCTGTTTTTT.

This clonotype has at least ten counts. At one end, the junction sequence differs from germline, possibly due to a read error. The chain carries TRBV7-7 and TRBJ2-2, with D possibly being TRBD2 (5 bases). The germline CDR1 and CDR2 sequences are SSHAT and FNYEAQ (reference sequence). The CDR3 extends over 12 amino acids. The CDR3 is CASSGMVGELFF. The DNA for the CDR3 is TGTGCTAGCAGCGGAATGGTTGGGGAGCTGTTTTTT. Full variable domain (missing parts from reference TRBV7-7 and TRBJ2-2): GAGVSQSPRYKVTKRGQDVTLRCDPISSHATLYWYQQALGQGPEFLTYFNYEAQPDKSGLPSDRFSAERPEGSISTLTIQRTEQRDSAMYRCASSGMVGELFFGEGSRLTVL.

This clonotype has ten or more counts. The chain recombines TRBV20-1 with TRBJ2-2; weak D call: TRBD2 (5 bases). V lost 5 bases, J lost 2 bases, and 9 bases lay in between. This CDR3 region has 13 residues. Germline V gene lookup returns CDR1 DFQATT and CDR2 SNEGSKA (reference sequence). The CDR3 protein is CSARTGNTGELFF. DNA of the CDR3: TGCAGTGCTCGGACGGGAAACACCGGGGAGCTGTTTTTT.

The chain combines TRBV6-1 with TRBJ1-6, with 11 nucleotides matching TRBD1. Germline-derived CDR1 and CDR2 are MNHNS and SASEGT. The CDR3 is made up of 12 amino acids. V lost 5 bases to trimming and J lost 13 bases; unmatched junction nucleotides: 1. CDR3 DNA sequence: TGTGCCAGCAGTCGGACAGGGGGCCCCCTCCACTTT. Protein sequence: CASSRTGGPLHF.

Ten or more counts support this clonotype. The chain uses TRBV10-3 and TRBJ1-3, with a tentative D call TRBD1 (5 bases). The CDR3 is 12 amino acids. Germline V CDR1 and CDR2: ENHRY, SYGVKD. The ends were cut back, 8 bases at V and 4 bases at J, with 9 bases in the middle. The chain's CDR3 is CAIGDAGNTIYF. The CDR3 nucleotides read TGTGCCATCGGGGACGCGGGAAACACCATATATTTT.

This clonotype showed up just once. The V gene is TRBV15, the J gene TRBJ1-6; 9 bases align to TRBD1. The CDR3 covers 14 residues. V was pared by 5 bases and J by 8 bases, with 4 bases of the junction left unmatched. The germline V gene encodes CDR1 LNHNV and CDR2 YYDKDF (reference sequence). The CDR3 is CATSVTGGDSPLHF. DNA of the CDR3: TGTGCCACCAGCGTTACAGGGGGCGATTCACCCCTCCACTTT.

This clonotype is a singleton in its sample. The J gene is TRBJ2-5, the V gene TRBV6-1; 7 bases are a match to TRBD2. Germline CDR1 MNHNS, CDR2 SASEGT. The V gene end was trimmed by 4 bases and the J gene end by 0 bases; junction bases not matched to a gene: 5. The CDR3 sequence is 15 residues long. The CDR3 protein is CASSGAGRYQETQYF. CDR3 coding DNA: TGTGCCAGCAGTGGAGCGGGGAGGTACCAAGAGACCCAGTACTTC.

This clonotype showed up many times. V and J are TRBV28 and TRBJ2-7, with TRBD1 matching 8 bases. The CDR3 has 13 residues. Germline CDR1 reads MDHEN; CDR2 reads SYDVKM. J was trimmed by 5 bases and V by 5 bases; bases with no gene match: 5. In DNA form, the CDR3 reads TGTGCCAGCAGTACGATACAGGGGGACGAGCAGTACTTC. It yields the protein CASSTIQGDEQYF.

The rearrangement uses TRBV6-1 and TRBJ1-2; D not certain. CDR3 length: 14 amino acids. The germline CDR1 and CDR2 sequences are MNHNS and SASEGT. The V gene lost 2 bases and the J gene lost 4 bases, with 11 bases spanning the gap. This chain's CDR3 is CASSEYEVFYGYTF. The CDR3 DNA sequence: TGTGCCAGCAGTGAATATGAGGTATTCTATGGCTACACCTTC.

This clonotype was seen more than once but under ten times. The chain is built from TRBV6-5 and TRBJ2-7; D is undetermined. The germline V and J ends were trimmed by 2 bases and 5 bases, with 7 bases remaining between them. The CDR3 is 12 amino acids. Germline V gene lookup returns CDR1 MNHEY and CDR2 SVGAGI. The CDR3 loop is CASSYDVDEQYF. Here the CDR3 DNA reads TGTGCCAGCAGTTACGACGTTGACGAGCAGTACTTC.

This clonotype was seen more than once but under ten times. This may be a read error, as it is one base from a much larger clone. The CDR3 bases are TGTGCCTGGATGGGGGGAAACACCGGGGAGCTGTTTTTT. Its protein is CAWMGGNTGELFF. The chain uses TRBV30 and TRBJ2-2, with D tentatively TRBD2 (6 bases). This CDR3 comprises 13 residues. V gave up 4 bases and J gave up 2 bases, with 8 bases separating them. Per germline, CDR1 GTSNPN and CDR2 SVGIG (reference sequence).